This T cell receptor beta chain came from a study of blood T cell repertoires in COVID-19. Overall study: The study drew acute and convalescent COVID-19 samples from the United States, Italy and Spain.

The data were produced by immunoSEQ multiplex PCR, yet TCRdb's version contains in-frame clones alone and is incomplete. The table includes roughly 100,000 clones, around nine tenths detected once. The CDR3 contains 17 residues. Germline-derived CDR1 and CDR2 are LNHDA and SQIVND (reference sequence). The sequencing sample was made of peripheral blood. The clonotype comes from a woman older than 75 in a cohort sampled during active COVID-19. This rearrangement joins TRBV19 to TRBJ1-3; 9 positions match TRBD1. The CDR3 protein is CASLGLTGGRSGNTIYF. The CDR3 bases are TGTGCAAGTCTAGGGTTGACAGGGGGTCGCTCTGGAAACACCATATATTTT. Filled out from reference TRBV19 and TRBJ1-3, the complete variable domain reads DGGITQSPKYLFRKEGQNVTLSCEQNLNHDAMYWYRQDPGQGLRLIYYSQIVNDFQKGDIAEGYSVSREKKESFPLTVTSAQKNPTAFYLCASLGLTGGRSGNTIYFGEGSWLTVV.